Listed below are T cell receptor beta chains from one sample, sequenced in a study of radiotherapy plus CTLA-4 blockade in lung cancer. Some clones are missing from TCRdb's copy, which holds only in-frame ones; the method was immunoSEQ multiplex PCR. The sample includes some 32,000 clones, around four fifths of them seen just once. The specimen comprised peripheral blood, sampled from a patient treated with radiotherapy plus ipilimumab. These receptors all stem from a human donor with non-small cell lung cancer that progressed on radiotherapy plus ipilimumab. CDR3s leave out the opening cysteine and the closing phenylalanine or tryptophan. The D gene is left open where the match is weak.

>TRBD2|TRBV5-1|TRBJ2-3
ASSLDPTSGAERSTDTQY
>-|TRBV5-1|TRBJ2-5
ASSSDRSQETQY
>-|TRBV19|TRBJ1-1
ASSPPIVPEAF
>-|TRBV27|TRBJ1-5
ASSFPGVLGQPQH
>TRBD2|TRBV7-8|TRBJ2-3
ASSTLGLAVRDTQY
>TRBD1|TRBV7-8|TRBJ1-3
ASSRTGGSMGNTIY
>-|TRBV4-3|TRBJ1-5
ASSQDYNQGGQPQH
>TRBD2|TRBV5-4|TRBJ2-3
ASSDRLAGDTQY
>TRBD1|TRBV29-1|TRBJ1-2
SAGQEPGYT
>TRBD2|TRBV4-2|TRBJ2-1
ASSQGLARYNEQF
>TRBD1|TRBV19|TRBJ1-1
ASSVVMGQGSTEAF
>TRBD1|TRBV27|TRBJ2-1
ASKITGGAYNEQF
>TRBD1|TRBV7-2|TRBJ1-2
ASSPGQGAQGYT
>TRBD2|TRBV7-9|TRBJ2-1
ASSLAGYGEGQGYNEQF
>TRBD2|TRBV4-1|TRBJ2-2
ASSRDPSGTNTGELF
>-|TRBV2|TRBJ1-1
ASRGEVATEAF
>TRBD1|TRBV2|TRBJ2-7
ASTRTGVYEQY
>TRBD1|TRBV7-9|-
ASSLLPGTAEQY
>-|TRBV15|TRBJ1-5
ATSEGGQSDGNQPQH
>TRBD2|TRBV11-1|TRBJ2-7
ASSLLGGLAISYEQY
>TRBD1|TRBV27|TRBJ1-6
ASSPRGAYNSPLH
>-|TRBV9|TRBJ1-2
ASSVDQTDYGYT
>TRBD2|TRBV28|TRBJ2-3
ASSLGGGGGTDTQY
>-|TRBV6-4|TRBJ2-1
ASSYTGSYNEQF
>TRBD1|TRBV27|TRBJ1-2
ASSSPGQGAGYT
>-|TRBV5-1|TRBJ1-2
ASSPNDIYGYT
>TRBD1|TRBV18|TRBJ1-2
ASSPGQGVYGYT
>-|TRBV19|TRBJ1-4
ASSVRGLEKLF
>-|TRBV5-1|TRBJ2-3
ASYRGAADTQY
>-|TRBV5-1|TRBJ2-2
ASSSQGESTGELF
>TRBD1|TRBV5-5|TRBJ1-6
ASSSTGGYNSPLH
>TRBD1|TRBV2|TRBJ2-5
ASSDGQVLETQY
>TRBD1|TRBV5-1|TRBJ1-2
ASSLAGQGVNYGYT
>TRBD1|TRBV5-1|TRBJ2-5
ASSLGQGFQETQY
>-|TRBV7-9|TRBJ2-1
ASSSQAHLVKNEQF
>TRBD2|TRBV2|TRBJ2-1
ASSRRRGGPYNEQF
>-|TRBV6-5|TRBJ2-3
ASRNYRDTDTQY
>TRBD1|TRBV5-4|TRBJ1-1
ASRGPGQGSSEAF
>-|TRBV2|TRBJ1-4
ASKDLFLTAGFATNEKLF
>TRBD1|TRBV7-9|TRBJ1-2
ASSVPGQANYGYT
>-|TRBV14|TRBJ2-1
ASSFGGTTYNEQF
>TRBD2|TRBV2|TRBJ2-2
ASSEFRGGSGELF